Below, 23 T cell receptor beta chains from the same sample are listed, as sequenced in a study of Graves' ophthalmopathy and Graves' hyperthyroidism. Beta-chain TCR CDR3 regions were amplified from RNA transcripts. HTBI primers served in a first-round RT-PCR, which a second-round multiplex PCR followed. TCRdb used MiXCR to reprocess the multiplex PCR reads, holding one entry per CDR3 protein. The sample gives about 740,000 distinct CDR3 sequences, roughly two fifths of which show up once; roughly 45% is in the top ten. Sequenced material: peripheral blood. These receptors all come from an adult man with Graves' ophthalmopathy.

The chain couples TRBV9 to TRBJ1-6; 7 positions match TRBD1. Losses at the gene ends were 3 bases for V and 6 bases for J; bases not matched to a gene: 6. The CDR3 has 15 residues. Germline values: CDR1 SGDLS, CDR2 YYNGEE. CDR3 sequence (DNA): TGTGCCAGCAGCGGATTACAGGGGATTAATTCACCCCTCCACTTT. It encodes CASSGLQGINSPLHF.

The V call is TRBV2, the J call TRBJ1-6, with a weak D call TRBD1 (5 bases). Germline V gene lookup returns CDR1 SNHLY and CDR2 FYNNEI. V was shortened by 4 bases and J by 7 bases, with 14 bases between the two germline ends. The CDR3 contains 15 residues. The CDR3 loop reads CASSGQGPWNSPLHF. The CDR3 DNA reads as TGTGCCAGCAGTGGTCAGGGACCTTGGAATTCACCCCTCCACTTT.

The chain combines TRBV10-3 with TRBJ1-1, with 8 bases matching TRBD1. Per germline, CDR1 ENHRY and CDR2 SYGVKD. CDR3 length: 14 amino acids. With 6 bases clipped from V and 1 base from J, the junction kept 4 bases outside the gene matches. Here the CDR3 DNA reads TGTGCCATCAGCGACAGGGGAGGGAACACTGAAGCTTTCTTT. The encoded protein is CAISDRGGNTEAFF.

This clonotype was detected a few times. The rearrangement uses TRBV5-1 and TRBJ2-5, with 8 bases matching TRBD2. CDR3 length: 13 residues. J gave up 5 bases and V 5 bases, and 5 bases lay outside the gene matches. Germline lookup yields CDR1 SGHRS and CDR2 YFSETQ. The CDR3, as DNA: TGCGCCAGCAGTCGGGGGGGTATCGAGACCCAGTACTTC. Protein product: CASSRGGIETQYF.

On this clonotype: One end of the junction does not line up with germline, which may come from a read error. The chain recombines TRBV24-1 with TRBJ1-5; D gene ambiguous. CDR3 length: 14 residues. The germline CDR1 and CDR2 sequences are KGHDR and SFDVKD. Written as DNA, the CDR3 is TGTGCCAGCAGTGATGGGCAAAGCAATCAGCCCCAGCATTTT. Protein: CASSDGQSNQPQHF.

The chain links TRBV7-9 to TRBJ1-1; unclear D gene. V lost 6 bases to trimming and J lost 1 base, with 9 bases between them. From germline, CDR1 is SEHNR and CDR2 FQNEAQ (reference sequence). The CDR3 is 13 amino acids. The CDR3 region has the DNA TGTGCCAGCAGTAAGAGTGCGAACACTGAAGCTTTCTTT. Amino acids: CASSKSANTEAFF.

This chain joins TRBV2 and TRBJ1-5; weak D call: TRBD1 (5 bases). Germline assignment: CDR1 SNHLY and CDR2 FYNNEI. The CDR3 length is 13 residues. Trimming took off 6 bases at V and 4 bases at J, with 10 bases between the two ends. The DNA of the CDR3 is TGTGCCAGCAGGGGGCCAGGAAATCAGCCCCAGCATTTT. It is translated as CASRGPGNQPQHF.

A few counts support this clonotype. V gene TRBV10-1 combines with J gene TRBJ2-6; D remains unclear. CDR3 size: 19 residues. Trimming took 7 bases from V and 0 from J, leaving 22 bases between them. Germline-derived CDR1 and CDR2 are WNHNN and SYGVQD (reference sequence). The CDR3 coding sequence is TGCGCCAGCATCCCTACTTCAGGTGGTCGAACCTCTGGGGCCAACGTCCTGACTTTC. This encodes CASIPTSGGRTSGANVLTF.

Points on this clonotype: The junction and the germline gene differ at one end; a read error may be behind it. The chain has TRBV24-1 and TRBJ2-7, with 7 bases that match TRBD1. The CDR3 spans 14 residues. CDR1 is KGHDR and CDR2 is SFDVKD in the germline V gene. CDR3 amino acids: CASSRPGQRYEQYF. The CDR3 nucleotides read TGTGCCAGCAGTAGACCGGGACAGCGCTACGAGCAGTACTTC.

In the case of this clonotype: A much bigger clone sits one base away, suggesting this may be a read error. The CDR3 spells CASCLVGDLSYEQYF. In DNA, the CDR3 is TGTGCCAGCTGCTTAGTAGGGGACCTCTCCTACGAGCAGTACTTC. J is TRBJ2-7 and V is TRBV13; D tentatively reads TRBD1 or TRBD2 (5 bases each). The CDR3 runs 15 residues. Looked up from germline, CDR1 is PRHDT and CDR2 is FYEKMQ (reference sequence).

This clonotype was seen only a few times. The chain employs TRBV5-1 and TRBJ2-7, with 12 nucleotides matching TRBD1. In germline, CDR1 is SGHRS, CDR2 YFSETQ. The CDR3 length is 15 residues. The ends lost 0 bases at V and 9 bases at J; junction bases unmatched: 7. CDR3 protein: CASSLGGQGARGQYF. The CDR3 coding sequence is TGCGCCAGCAGCTTGGGGGGACAGGGGGCCCGAGGGCAGTACTTC.

This chain links TRBV9 with TRBJ1-4; D not resolved. The CDR3 is 15 residues long. Germline values: CDR1 SGDLS, CDR2 YYNGEE. The V gene lost 4 bases and the J gene lost 8 bases, with 18 bases spanning the gap. Here the CDR3 reads CASSQEGLREEKLFF. The CDR3 coding sequence is TGTGCCAGCAGCCAAGAGGGCCTGCGTGAGGAAAAACTGTTTTTT.

The CDR3 sequence is CASSQGYEAMPLQETQYF. DNA of the CDR3: TGCGCCAGCAGCCAAGGATATGAGGCAATGCCTTTACAAGAGACCCAGTACTTC. The chain is built from TRBV4-3 and TRBJ2-5; D is ambiguous. CDR3 length: 18 amino acids. Between the trimmed V and J ends, which lost 1 base and 2 bases, there was a span of 20 bases. Germline assignment: CDR1 LGHNA and CDR2 YSLEER.

The rearrangement uses TRBV2 and TRBJ1-5; 9 nucleotides align to TRBD1. Trimming at V came to 6 bases and at J to 4 bases, leaving 7 bases not matched to a gene. CDR3 size: 15 residues. CDR1 and CDR2 (germline): SNHLY, FYNNEI. CDR3 protein: CASSSGTGPNQPQHF. The CDR3 bases are TGTGCCAGCAGCTCAGGGACAGGGCCTAATCAGCCCCAGCATTTT.

This clonotype was detected only a few times. The genes are TRBV20-1 and TRBJ2-7; 11 nucleotides align to TRBD2. The germline V gene encodes CDR1 DFQATT and CDR2 SNEGSKA (reference sequence). This CDR3 region has 14 residues. The trim removed 0 bases at V and 6 bases at J, leaving 4 bases unmatched. CDR3 nucleotides: TGCAGTGCTAGAGATGGGACTAGCGGTCGCGAGCAGTACTTC. It is translated as CSARDGTSGREQYF.

The rearrangement uses TRBV12-3 or TRBV12-4 and TRBJ2-7; TRBD1 matches at 8 bases. V lost 5 bases, J lost 6 bases, and 6 bases stayed unmatched. The CDR3 extends over 13 amino acids. CDR3 in DNA: TGTGCCAGCAGTCGCTACACAGGGGGCGAGCAGTACTTC. Translating gives CASSRYTGGEQYF.

The J gene is TRBJ1-5, the V gene TRBV9; 9 bases line up with TRBD1. V lost 5 bases and J lost 4; bases outside the gene matches: 4. Germline assignment: CDR1 SGDLS and CDR2 YYNGEE. The CDR3 has 14 amino acids. This chain's CDR3 is CASSRTGVNQPQHF. For the CDR3, the DNA is TGTGCCAGCAGTAGGACAGGGGTGAATCAGCCCCAGCATTTT.

The table lists this clonotype with many counts. The rearrangement joins TRBV9 to TRBJ1-1; D not resolved. CDR1 and CDR2 (germline): SGDLS, YYNGEE. V was clipped by 0 bases and J by 1 base, with 7 bases between them. The CDR3 runs 14 residues. Here the CDR3 DNA reads TGTGCCAGCAGCGTAGTTCCCGCGAACACTGAAGCTTTCTTT. Protein sequence: CASSVVPANTEAFF.

This clonotype appeared a few times. V gene TRBV7-2 combines with J gene TRBJ1-2, with a tentative D call TRBD1 (6 bases). Trimming shortened V by 1 base and J by 3 bases, and 12 bases separated the two germline ends. This CDR3 has 15 amino acids. Germline V gene data show CDR1 as SGHTA and CDR2 as FQGNSA. CDR3 in amino acids: CASSLGHSGDYGYTF. The CDR3 nucleotides are TGTGCCAGCAGCTTAGGACACTCAGGGGACTATGGCTACACCTTC.

This clonotype was found a few times. This chain uses TRBV7-2 with TRBJ1-2; D is possibly TRBD1 (6 bases). Trimming removed 5 bases at V and 7 bases at J, with 23 bases between. The CDR3 loop spans 16 amino acids. Germline CDR1 SGHTA, CDR2 FQGNSA. The CDR3 sequence is CASSPSFQGWNSGYTF. As DNA, the CDR3 is TGTGCCAGCAGCCCGAGTTTTCAGGGGTGGAACAGTGGCTACACCTTC.

The chain carries TRBV12-3 or TRBV12-4 and TRBJ2-6; D is undetermined. The CDR3 is made up of 15 amino acids. Trimming removed 3 bases at V and 2 bases at J, with 8 bases between. The CDR3 here is CASSFARPGANVLTF. The CDR3 DNA is TGTGCCAGCAGTTTCGCCAGGCCTGGGGCCAACGTCCTGACTTTC.

In its sample, this clonotype was seen many times. The V and J genes are TRBV29-1 and TRBJ2-5; D is unresolved. CDR3 size: 13 residues. V gave up 4 bases and J gave up 0 bases, with 9 bases separating them. Germline V gene lookup returns CDR1 SQVTM and CDR2 ANQGSEA. The CDR3 DNA reads as TGCAGCGTTGGTATAGGGAACCAAGAGACCCAGTACTTC. It is translated as CSVGIGNQETQYF. Complete variable domain (other parts from reference TRBV29-1 and TRBJ2-5): SAVISQKPSRDICQRGTSLTIQCQVDSQVTMMFWYRQQPGQSLTLIATANQGSEATYESGFVIDKFPISRPNLTFSTLTVSNMSPEDSSIYLCSVGIGNQETQYFGPGTRLLVL.

This clonotype was detected only a few times. The chain employs TRBV5-5 and TRBJ1-4, with 8 bases aligning to TRBD1. The CDR3 is made up of 14 amino acids. Germline CDR1 and CDR2: SGHKS and YYEKEE (reference sequence). Losses at the gene ends were 3 bases for V and 8 bases for J; bases not matched to a gene: 6. The CDR3 loop reads CASSYGTGREKLFF. In nucleotides, the CDR3 is TGTGCCAGCAGCTACGGGACAGGAAGGGAAAAACTGTTTTTT. The whole variable domain, remainder taken from reference TRBV5-5 and TRBJ1-4, is DAGVTQSPTHLIKTRGQQVTLRCSPISGHKSVSWYQQVLGQGPQFIFQYYEKEERGRGNFPDRFSARQFPNYSSELNVNALLLGDSALYLCASSYGTGREKLFFGSGTQLSVL.